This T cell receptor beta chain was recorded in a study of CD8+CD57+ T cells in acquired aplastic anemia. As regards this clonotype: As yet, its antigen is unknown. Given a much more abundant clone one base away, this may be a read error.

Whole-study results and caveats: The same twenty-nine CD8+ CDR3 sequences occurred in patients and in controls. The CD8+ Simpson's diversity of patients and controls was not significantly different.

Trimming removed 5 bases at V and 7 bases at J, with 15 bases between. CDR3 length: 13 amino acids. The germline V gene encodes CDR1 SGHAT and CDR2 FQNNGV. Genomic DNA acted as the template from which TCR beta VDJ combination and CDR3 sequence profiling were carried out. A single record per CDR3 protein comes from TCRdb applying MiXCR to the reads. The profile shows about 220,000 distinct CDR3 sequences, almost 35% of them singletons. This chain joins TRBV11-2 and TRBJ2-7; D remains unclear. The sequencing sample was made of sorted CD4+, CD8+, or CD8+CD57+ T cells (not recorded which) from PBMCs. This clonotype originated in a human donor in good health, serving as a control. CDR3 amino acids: CASSQRTIREQYF. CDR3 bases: TGTGCCAGCAGCCAGAGGACGATTCGGGAGCAGTACTTC. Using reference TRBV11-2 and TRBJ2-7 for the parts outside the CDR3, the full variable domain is EAGVAQSPRYKIIEKRQSVAFWCNPISGHATLYWYQQILGQGPKLLIQFQNNGVVDDSQLPKDRFSAERLKGVDSTLKIQPAKLEDSAVYLCASSQRTIREQYFGPGTRLTVT.